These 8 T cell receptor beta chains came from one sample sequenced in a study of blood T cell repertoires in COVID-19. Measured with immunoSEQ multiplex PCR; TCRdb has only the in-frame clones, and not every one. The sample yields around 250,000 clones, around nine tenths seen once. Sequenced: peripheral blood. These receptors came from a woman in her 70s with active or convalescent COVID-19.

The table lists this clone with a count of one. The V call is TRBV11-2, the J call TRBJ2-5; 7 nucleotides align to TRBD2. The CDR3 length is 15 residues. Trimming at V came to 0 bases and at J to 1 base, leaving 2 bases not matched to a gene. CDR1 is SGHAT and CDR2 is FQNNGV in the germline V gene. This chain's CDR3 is CASSLEGGSQETQYF. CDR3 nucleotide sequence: TGTGCCAGCAGCTTAGAGGGGGGGAGCCAAGAGACCCAGTACTTC.

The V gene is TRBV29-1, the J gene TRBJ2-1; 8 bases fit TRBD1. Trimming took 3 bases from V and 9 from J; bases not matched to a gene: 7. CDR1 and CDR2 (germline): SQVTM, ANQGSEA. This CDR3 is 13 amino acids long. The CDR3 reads CSVEFYRGVEQFF. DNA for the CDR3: TGCAGCGTTGAGTTTTACAGGGGGGTTGAGCAGTTCTTC.

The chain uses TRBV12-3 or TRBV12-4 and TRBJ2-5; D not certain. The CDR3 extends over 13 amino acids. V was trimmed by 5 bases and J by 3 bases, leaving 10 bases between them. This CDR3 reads CASSEYREETQYF. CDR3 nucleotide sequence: TGTGCCAGCAGTGAATACAGAGAAGAGACCCAGTACTTC.

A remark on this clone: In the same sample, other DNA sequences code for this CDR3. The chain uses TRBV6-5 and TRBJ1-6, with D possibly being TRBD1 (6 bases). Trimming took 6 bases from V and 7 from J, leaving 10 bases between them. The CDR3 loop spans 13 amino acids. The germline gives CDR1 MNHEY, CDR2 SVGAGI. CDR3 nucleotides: TGTGCCAGCAGAGGGGGTTACAATTCACCCCTCCACTTT. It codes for CASRGGYNSPLHF.

CDR3 nucleotides: TGTGCCAGCAGCTCCACGACAGGCATCGAGACCCAGTACTTC. It yields the protein CASSSTTGIETQYF. V and J are TRBV5-6 and TRBJ2-5; tentatively, D is TRBD1 (6 bases). Trimming removed 3 bases from V and 5 bases from J, with 14 bases in between. This CDR3 has 14 amino acids. Germline CDR1 reads SGHDT; CDR2 reads YYEEEE.

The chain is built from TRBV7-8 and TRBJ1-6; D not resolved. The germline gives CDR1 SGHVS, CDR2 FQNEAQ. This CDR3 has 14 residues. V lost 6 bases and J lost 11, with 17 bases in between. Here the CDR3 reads CASSPGSSFAPLHF. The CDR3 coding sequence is TGTGCCAGCAGTCCCGGGAGCTCCTTTGCACCCCTCCACTTT.

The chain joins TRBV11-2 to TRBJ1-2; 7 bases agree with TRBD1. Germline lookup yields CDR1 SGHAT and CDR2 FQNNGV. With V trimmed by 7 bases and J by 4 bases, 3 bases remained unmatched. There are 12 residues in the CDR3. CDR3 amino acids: CASTTGFYGYTF. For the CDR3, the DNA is TGTGCCAGCACGACAGGGTTCTATGGCTACACCTTC. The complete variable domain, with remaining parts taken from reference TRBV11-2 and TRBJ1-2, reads EAGVAQSPRYKIIEKRQSVAFWCNPISGHATLYWYQQILGQGPKLLIQFQNNGVVDDSQLPKDRFSAERLKGVDSTLKIQPAKLEDSAVYLCASTTGFYGYTFGSGTRLTVV.

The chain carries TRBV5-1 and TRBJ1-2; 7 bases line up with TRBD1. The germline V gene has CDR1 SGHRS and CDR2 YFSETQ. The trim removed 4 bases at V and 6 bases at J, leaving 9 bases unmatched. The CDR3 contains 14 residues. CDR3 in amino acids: CASSAGQTLDGYTF. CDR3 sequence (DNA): TGCGCCAGCAGCGCGGGACAGACCTTAGATGGCTACACCTTC.